A single sample gave rise to the 22 T cell receptor beta chains below, sequenced in a study of shared clonotypes between healthy human individuals. Assay used: immunoSEQ multiplex PCR; TCRdb lists only in-frame clones, some missing. The sample has about 92,000 clones, 68% seen once; the top ten hold roughly 49%. Input material: memory CD8+ T cells sorted from blood. Specified subset: CD45RO+ cells pooled with CCR7-negative TemRA cells. The receptor source for this set is a young man in good health.

The chain links TRBV7-6 to TRBJ2-1; D call uncertain. Germline CDR1 reads SGHVS; CDR2 reads FNYEAQ. Trimming cost V 1 base and J 10 bases, with 17 bases left between them. CDR3 length: 15 amino acids. CDR3 DNA sequence: TGTGCCAGCAGCTTAGGTTTCTCTATAGCCCTAGAGCAGTTCTTC. Its protein is CASSLGFSIALEQFF.

The rearrangement links TRBV5-1 to TRBJ2-2; tentatively, D is TRBD1 (5 bases). CDR1 and CDR2 (germline): SGHRS, YFSETQ. The V end was cut by 2 bases, the J end by 0 bases, with 20 bases between. The CDR3 contains 19 residues. The CDR3 bases are TGCGCCAGCAGCTTAACTGGGCAGGGTGTTTTGGCGAACACCGGGGAGCTGTTTTTT. It translates to CASSLTGQGVLANTGELFF. Supplemented by reference TRBV5-1 and TRBJ2-2, the full variable domain reads KAGVTQTPRYLIKTRGQQVTLSCSPISGHRSVSWYQQTPGQGLQFLFEYFSETQRNKGNFPGRFSGRQFSNSRSEMNVSTLELGDSALYLCASSLTGQGVLANTGELFFGEGSRLTVL.

This clone was observed a few times. Other DNA variants within this sample encode the same CDR3. The rearrangement uses TRBV6-1 and TRBJ2-2, with 7 bases aligning to TRBD2. Germline V gene sequence: CDR1 MNHNS, CDR2 SASEGT. The CDR3 spans 14 residues. The ends lost 2 bases at V and 3 bases at J; junction bases unmatched: 0. As DNA, the CDR3 is TGTGCCAGCAGTGAACTAGCGGACACCGGGGAGCTGTTTTTT. Translating it yields CASSELADTGELFF.

The J gene is TRBJ1-5, the V gene TRBV28, with D possibly being TRBD1 (5 bases). CDR3 length: 14 amino acids. Per germline, CDR1 MDHEN and CDR2 SYDVKM. The V end lost 7 bases, the J end lost 6 bases, and 16 bases lay between the germline ends. The CDR3 DNA follows: TGTGCCAGCAATCGCGGAGGGGCCTCTCAGCCCCAGCATTTT. It specifies CASNRGGASQPQHF. Full variable domain (missing parts from reference TRBV28 and TRBJ1-5): DVKVTQSSRYLVKRTGEKVFLECVQDMDHENMFWYRQDPGLGLRLIYFSYDVKMKEKGDIPEGYSVSREKKERFSLILESASTNQTSMYLCASNRGGASQPQHFGDGTRLSIL.

This chain links TRBV11-2 with TRBJ2-1; 7 nucleotides line up with TRBD2. Unmatched junction bases numbered 10, after V lost 3 bases and J lost 5 bases. Germline loops: CDR1 SGHAT, CDR2 FQNNGV. CDR3 length: 16 residues. Here the CDR3 reads CASSFTEFTSDNEQFF. The CDR3 DNA reads as TGTGCCAGCAGCTTCACGGAGTTTACTAGCGACAATGAGCAGTTCTTC.

To note about this clone: A much larger clone is a single base away; this may be a read error. CDR3 protein: CASSQGLGGDIQYF. In DNA form, the CDR3 reads TGTGCCAGCAGCCAGGGGCTGGGGGGGGACATTCAGTACTTC. The chain has TRBV4-1 and TRBJ2-4; TRBD2 is a possible D gene (7 bases). This CDR3 contains 14 residues. Germline V gives CDR1 MGHRA, CDR2 YSYEKL.

This clone has a count of ten or more. The chain combines TRBV4-1 with TRBJ1-1; a weak D match, TRBD1 (5 bases). Germline-derived CDR1 and CDR2 are MGHRA and YSYEKL. CDR3 length: 14 residues. V shed 3 bases and J shed 2 bases, with 10 bases lying between them. The CDR3 DNA is TGCGCCAGCAGCCAGAGGGGTGCCAACACTGAAGCTTTCTTT. Translation gives CASSQRGANTEAFF.

The V gene is TRBV5-4, the J gene TRBJ2-7; 9 nucleotides agree with TRBD2. In germline, CDR1 is SGHNT, CDR2 YYREEE (reference sequence). CDR3 length equals 14 residues. With 3 bases clipped from V and 11 bases from J, the junction kept 12 bases outside the gene matches. Written as DNA, the CDR3 is TGTGCCAGCAGCTCCCAGCGGGAGGTGATAAAGGAGTACTTC. Translation: CASSSQREVIKEYF. The whole variable domain, filled in from reference TRBV5-4 and TRBJ2-7, reads ETGVTQSPTHLIKTRGQQVTLRCSSQSGHNTVSWYQQALGQGPQFIFQYYREEENGRGNFPPRFSGLQFPNYSSELNVNALELDDSALYLCASSSQREVIKEYFGPGTRLTVT.

The chain joins TRBV7-9 to TRBJ2-5; D is tentatively TRBD1 or TRBD2 (5 bases each). This CDR3 is 13 amino acids long. V gave up 8 bases and J gave up 2 bases, with 12 bases separating them. CDR1 SEHNR and CDR2 FQNEAQ come from the germline V gene (reference sequence). The CDR3 protein is CASLSGQQETQYF. CDR3 sequence (DNA): TGTGCCAGCCTCTCGGGGCAGCAAGAGACCCAGTACTTC.

The genes are TRBV11-2 and TRBJ2-4; the match to TRBD1 covers 7 bases. J was trimmed by 13 bases and V by 4 bases; bases with no gene match: 7. CDR1 is SGHAT and CDR2 is FQNNGV in the germline V gene. The CDR3 covers 12 residues. The CDR3 region is CASSSTSGQQYF. DNA of the CDR3: TGTGCCAGCAGCTCAACATCGGGACAGCAGTACTTC.

This rearrangement joins TRBV7-9 to TRBJ2-1, with D tentatively TRBD1 (6 bases). Trimming stripped 5 bases from V and 8 bases from J, with 10 bases between. CDR3 length equals 12 residues. Germline V CDR1 and CDR2: SEHNR, FQNEAQ (reference sequence). CDR3 residues: CASSTDRHEQFF. CDR3 nucleotide sequence: TGTGCCAGCAGCACCGACAGGCATGAGCAGTTCTTC.

The chain links TRBV5-4 to TRBJ2-7, with TRBD1 matching 7 bases. This CDR3 is built from 13 residues. Germline V gene data show CDR1 as SGHNT and CDR2 as YYREEE (reference sequence). The CDR3 DNA reads as TGTGCTGCGAAGGACAGGAGTATCGACGAGCAGTACTTC. It is translated as CAAKDRSIDEQYF. The full variable domain, its missing parts supplied by reference TRBV5-4 and TRBJ2-7, is ETGVTQSPTHLIKTRGQQVTLRCSSQSGHNTVSWYQQALGQGPQFIFQYYREEENGRGNFPPRFSGLQFPNYSSELNVNALELDDSALYLCAAKDRSIDEQYFGPGTRLTVT.

There are many counts of this clone. This chain joins TRBV11-2 and TRBJ1-1; unclear D gene. Germline V gene sequence: CDR1 SGHAT, CDR2 FQNNGV. The CDR3 extends over 13 amino acids. With 3 bases removed from V and 7 bases from J, the gap between germline ends came to 12 bases. The CDR3 is CASSFGTEFEAFF. Written as DNA, the CDR3 is TGTGCCAGCAGCTTCGGAACAGAATTTGAAGCTTTCTTT.

J is TRBJ2-1 and V is TRBV7-9; 7 bases align to TRBD1. Germline V gene lookup returns CDR1 SEHNR and CDR2 FQNEAQ (reference sequence). The V segment lost 4 bases and the J segment 6 bases; nucleotides outside the gene matches: 12. CDR3 length equals 16 residues. The chain's CDR3 is CASSSPPGQNLNEQFF. In DNA, the CDR3 is TGTGCCAGCAGCTCTCCACCGGGACAGAATCTCAATGAGCAGTTCTTC.

This chain uses TRBV6-5 with TRBJ2-6; 7 nucleotides align to TRBD1. Trimming at V came to 0 bases and at J to 4 bases, leaving 3 bases not matched to a gene. CDR3 length: 16 residues. Germline CDR1 is MNHEY and CDR2 is SVGAGI. CDR3: CASSYSTGSGANVLTF. The CDR3 DNA sequence: TGTGCCAGCAGTTACTCGACAGGGTCAGGGGCCAACGTCCTGACTTTC.

This clone was found a few times. V gene TRBV19 combines with J gene TRBJ2-2; D possibly corresponds to TRBD2 (5 bases). V was pared by 5 bases and J by 4 bases, with 20 bases between. CDR3 length: 17 amino acids. Germline V gene data show CDR1 as LNHDA and CDR2 as SQIVND (reference sequence). Written as DNA, the CDR3 is TGTGCCAGTAGTCCCCTTCGTCGAGGGCTCGTCACCGGGGAGCTGTTTTTT. Protein: CASSPLRRGLVTGELFF.

This sequence joins TRBV19 and TRBJ2-3; 10 positions match TRBD2. Germline loops: CDR1 LNHDA, CDR2 SQIVND (reference sequence). This CDR3 contains 16 residues. V was clipped by 3 bases and J by 1 base; unmatched bases: 4. The CDR3 sequence is CASSISLAGGTDTQYF. Written as DNA, the CDR3 is TGTGCCAGTAGTATCTCCCTAGCGGGAGGCACAGATACGCAGTATTTT.

V usage is TRBV27 and J usage is TRBJ2-7; the match to TRBD2 covers 9 bases. V shed 2 bases, J shed 2 bases, and the junction held 4 bases outside the gene matches. Germline CDR1 is MNHEY and CDR2 is SMNVEV (reference sequence). This CDR3 region has 15 residues. Here the CDR3 reads CASSLKAGGPYEQYF. The CDR3 DNA is TGTGCCAGCAGTTTAAAGGCGGGAGGGCCCTACGAGCAGTACTTC.

The J gene is TRBJ2-1, the V gene TRBV6-6; weak D call: TRBD1 (5 bases). V was clipped by 0 bases and J by 3 bases, with 9 bases between them. Germline CDR1 is MNHNY and CDR2 is SVGAGI (reference sequence). This CDR3 has 15 residues. Written as DNA, the CDR3 is TGTGCCAGCAGTTACTCCCCAGGGCTCTACAATGAGCAGTTCTTC. This codes for CASSYSPGLYNEQFF.

This clone was seen only once. The rearrangement links TRBV6-5 to TRBJ2-1; D may correspond to TRBD1 or TRBD2 (6 bases each). Germline assignment: CDR1 MNHEY and CDR2 SVGAGI. This CDR3 spans 14 amino acids. Trimming took off 2 bases at V and 5 bases at J, with 10 bases between the two ends. CDR3 coding DNA: TGTGCCAGCAGTTACGAGAGGGGGGACAATGAGCAGTTCTTC. This codes for CASSYERGDNEQFF.

This clone was observed a handful of times. The chain couples TRBV2 to TRBJ1-5; D is perhaps TRBD1 (5 bases). This CDR3 comprises 13 residues. V was pared by 7 bases and J by 2 bases, with 9 bases between. The V gene's germline CDR1 is SNHLY and CDR2 FYNNEI. The CDR3 bases are TGTGCCAGCACAGGGATCGGCAATCAGCCCCAGCATTTT. Its protein product is CASTGIGNQPQHF.

In the case of this clone: The sample holds other DNA sequences that translate to the same CDR3. V is TRBV6-5 and J is TRBJ1-5; D perhaps matches TRBD1 (5 bases). Germline V gives CDR1 MNHEY, CDR2 SVGAGI. V lost 0 bases, J lost 1 base, and 7 bases lay in between. The CDR3 is 15 residues long. CDR3 protein: CASSYSRDSNQPQHF. CDR3 in DNA: TGTGCCAGCAGTTACTCGAGGGACAGCAATCAGCCCCAGCATTTT.